The T cell receptor beta chain described here comes from a study of preoperative IRX-2 immunotherapy in early breast cancer. The treatment is: preoperative locoregional IRX-2 cytokine immunotherapy. Patients received preoperative, locoregional IRX-2 cytokine immunotherapy in a phase Ib study. The germline V and J ends were trimmed by 3 bases and 5 bases, with 13 bases remaining between them. In germline, CDR1 is SQVTM, CDR2 ANQGSEA. The CDR3 extends over 13 amino acids. Repertoires were generated with immunoSEQ multiplex PCR, while TCRdb's copy carries only in-frame clones and drops some. The repertoire consists of 30,000 to 35,000 clones, with over 90% occurring once and the leading ten covering under 6.5%.

The chain couples TRBV29-1 to TRBJ1-1; D gene ambiguous. The source of this sequence is a human donor with breast cancer. The sample here was taken from a patient treated with IRX-2 immunotherapy. The CDR3 coding sequence is TGCAGCGTTGAGGGGTATCTGGGTACTGAAGCTTTCTTT. Translated, it gives CSVEGYLGTEAFF.